Many counts were recorded for the clone carrying this T cell receptor beta chain. Amplification yielded TCR beta CDR3 regions, with RNA transcripts as the source. Initially, a first-round RT-PCR of the TCR CDR3 employed the HTBI primer set. One entry per CDR3 protein results from TCRdb running MiXCR on the multiplex PCR reads. Found here are hundreds of thousands of distinct CDR3 sequences, over 15% of them singletons; the top ten hold around 55%. This record comes from a study of T cells in Graves' hyperthyroidism and ophthalmopathy. This CDR3 has 18 residues. J lost 5 bases, V lost 2 bases, and 12 bases had no gene match. In germline, CDR1 is SGHTA, CDR2 FQGNSA.

What was sequenced was blood. The rearrangement links TRBV7-2 to TRBJ2-5, with 12 bases identical to TRBD2. The TCR sequence derives from a woman aged 55 to 70 with Graves' ophthalmopathy. The CDR3 DNA reads TGTGCCAGCAGCTTACAGCCACTAGCGGGGGGATTAGGGGAGACCCAGTACTTC. Protein product: CASSLQPLAGGLGETQYF.